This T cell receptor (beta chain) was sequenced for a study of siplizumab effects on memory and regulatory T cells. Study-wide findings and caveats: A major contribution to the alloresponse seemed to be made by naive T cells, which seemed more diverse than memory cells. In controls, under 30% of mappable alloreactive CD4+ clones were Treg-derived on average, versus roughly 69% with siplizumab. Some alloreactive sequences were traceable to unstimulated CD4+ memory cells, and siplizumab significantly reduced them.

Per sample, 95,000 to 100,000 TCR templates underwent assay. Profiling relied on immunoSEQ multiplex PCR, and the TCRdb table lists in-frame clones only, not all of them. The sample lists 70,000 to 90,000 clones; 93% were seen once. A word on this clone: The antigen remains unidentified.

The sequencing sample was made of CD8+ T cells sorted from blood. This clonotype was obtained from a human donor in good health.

The CDR3: CASSYLLTDTQYF. In DNA, the CDR3 is TGTGCCAGCAGTTATCTTCTCACAGATACGCAGTATTTT. The V gene is TRBV6-5, the J gene TRBJ2-3, with no clear D. Germline CDR1 reads MNHEY; CDR2 reads SVGAGI. Trimming took off 3 bases at V and 2 bases at J, with 6 bases between the two ends. This CDR3 has 13 residues.